This TCR beta chain came from a study of cytomegalovirus exposure and HLA in healthy donors. Study in general: The Caucasian-associated ancestry cluster contained 81% of the 398 genotyped donors. Broader study findings: In a later analysis, at a false discovery rate of 0.05, 17,000 or so TCR beta sequences matched HLA alleles. Productive rates of about 87% or about 30% were seen for most TCR beta V segments in an earlier analysis.

Use of 60 Vbeta and 13 Jbeta primers characterized the PCR. Method: immunoSEQ multiplex PCR; TCRdb's copy keeps in-frame clones and lacks some. The profile covers some 140,000 clones, with 70% to 75% appearing a single time and around 3.2% taken by the ten largest. Points on this clone: What it binds is not known.

The junction had 3 bases not matched to a gene; V was cut back by 5 bases and J by 2 bases. CDR1 is SGHTA and CDR2 is FQGNSA in the germline V gene. CDR3 length: 15 amino acids. This chain connects TRBV7-2 to TRBJ2-1; 10 bases map to TRBD1. Sequencing was carried out using PBMCs. The TCR originated in a man in his thirties or forties in good health and CMV-seronegative. The CDR3 here is CASSHGTGAYNEQFF. CDR3 DNA sequence: TGTGCCAGCAGCCACGGGACAGGGGCCTACAATGAGCAGTTCTTC.